This TCR beta chain was sequenced in a study of identical twins. This clonotype was detected a few times. TCRdb recomputed calls from the 5' RACE reads with MiXCR, one row per CDR3 protein. This repertoire shows about 520,000 distinct CDR3 sequences, under 25% found once; its top ten account for 0.75% to 0.95%. V was clipped by 0 bases and J by 7 bases, with 10 bases between them. The CDR3 is made up of 13 amino acids. CDR1 is DFQATT, CDR2 SNEGSKA, per germline (reference sequence). The same data also contributed to another study, on T cells expressing NK-cell markers. That source reports: One of eight sequenced donors was HCMV-seronegative; the other seven were seropositive. Dominant NKG2C+ clonotypes were found to form about 1.0-7.0% of CD8+ T cells in several donors. No clear determination of HCMV specificity was made for expanded NKG2C+ T cell clones.

The chain has TRBV20-1 and TRBJ1-5; D gene unclear. Sequenced material: CD4+ T cells sorted from blood. This receptor was taken from a young woman in good health. CDR3 sequence: CSARDPGMQPQHF. The CDR3 coding sequence is TGCAGTGCTAGAGATCCGGGTATGCAGCCCCAGCATTTT.